These 24 T cell receptor beta chains came from one sample sequenced in a study of cytomegalovirus exposure and HLA in healthy donors. PCR primers comprised 60 Vbeta and 13 Jbeta primers. Using immunoSEQ multiplex PCR, the repertoire was profiled, and TCRdb retains in-frame clones only, with some absent. The sample holds 150,000 to 200,000 clones; 75% to 90% are singletons and the top ten take under 2.5%. Sequencing used PBMCs. The receptors come from a woman under 30 in good health and CMV-seronegative.

The rearrangement links TRBV5-1 to TRBJ1-1, with unresolved D. Trimming removed 1 base from V and 1 base from J, with 5 bases in between. The germline gives CDR1 SGHRS, CDR2 YFSETQ. CDR3 size: 13 residues. For the CDR3, the DNA is TGCGCCAGCAGCTTGACAGAGAACACTGAAGCTTTCTTT. Its translation: CASSLTENTEAFF.

The chain employs TRBV5-1 and TRBJ1-2; D is unresolved. The ends were cut back, 4 bases at V and 1 base at J, with 14 bases in the middle. From germline, CDR1 is SGHRS and CDR2 YFSETQ. The CDR3 extends over 15 amino acids. CDR3 protein: CASSLLPFLNYGYTF. CDR3 nucleotides: TGCGCCAGCAGCCTACTCCCCTTTCTTAACTATGGCTACACCTTC.

The chain joins TRBV6-5 to TRBJ1-5; no definite D call. This CDR3 contains 15 residues. Germline CDR1 is MNHEY and CDR2 is SVGAGI. V lost 6 bases and J 7 bases, leaving 19 bases between the germline ends. CDR3 nucleotides: TGTGCCAGCAGGGATGGACTGAGCTTTGTCCAGCCCCAGCATTTT. This sequence encodes CASRDGLSFVQPQHF.

V usage is TRBV7-9 and J usage is TRBJ2-2; D is ambiguous. The ends were cut back, 7 bases at V and 4 bases at J, with 10 bases in the middle. Germline V CDR1 and CDR2: SEHNR, FQNEAQ (reference sequence). CDR3 length equals 13 residues. DNA for the CDR3: TGTGCCAGCACCCCCGTTTCCACCGGGGAGCTGTTTTTT. Translating gives CASTPVSTGELFF.

Regarding this clone: Other nucleotide sequences from this sample produce the same CDR3. The chain combines TRBV11-3 with TRBJ1-1; 9 bases fit TRBD1. The CDR3 totals 13 residues. Per germline, CDR1 SGHNT and CDR2 YENEEA. V shed 4 bases, J shed 3 bases, and the junction held 0 bases outside the gene matches. The CDR3 bases are TGTGCCAGCAGCTGGACAGGGGACACTGAAGCTTTCTTT. Amino acid sequence: CASSWTGDTEAFF. Full variable domain (outside the CDR3, taken from reference TRBV11-3 and TRBJ1-1): EAGVVQSPRYKIIEKKQPVAFWCNPISGHNTLYWYLQNLGQGPELLIRYENEEAVDDSQLPKDRFSAERLKGVDSTLKIQPAELGDSAVYLCASSWTGDTEAFFGQGTRLTVV.

The rearrangement uses TRBV4-1 and TRBJ2-1; D gene unclear. The V end was cut by 1 base, the J end by 1 base, with 14 bases between. The length of the CDR3 is 17 residues. Germline CDR1 MGHRA, CDR2 YSYEKL. The CDR3 nucleotides are TGCGCCAGCAGCCAAGGAGGCGACCAGCCTTCCTACAATGAGCAGTTCTTC. Translating it yields CASSQGGDQPSYNEQFF.

In its sample, this clone was seen once. V and J are TRBV28 and TRBJ1-3; a possible D gene is TRBD1 (6 bases). Germline V gene lookup returns CDR1 MDHEN and CDR2 SYDVKM. V shed 6 bases and J shed 4 bases, with 22 bases lying between them. The CDR3 length is 17 residues. This CDR3 reads CASRPQTGKFGGNTIYF. Here the CDR3 DNA reads TGTGCCAGCAGACCTCAAACAGGGAAATTTGGGGGAAACACCATATATTTT.

The V call is TRBV9, the J call TRBJ1-2, with a possible D match to TRBD1 (6 bases). CDR3 length equals 13 residues. Germline values: CDR1 SGDLS, CDR2 YYNGEE. V shed 8 bases and J shed 3 bases, with 14 bases lying between them. Here the CDR3 reads CASNTGRDYGYTF. CDR3 nucleotides: TGTGCCAGTAATACAGGGAGAGACTATGGCTACACCTTC.

This chain links TRBV5-1 with TRBJ1-1; D gene uncertain. The CDR3 runs 14 residues. V lost 7 bases, J lost 4 bases, and 17 bases lay in between. Germline CDR1 and CDR2: SGHRS and YFSETQ. The CDR3 DNA is TGCGCCAGCGCCGACGAGGGCGGGAGCACTGAAGCTTTCTTT. Protein product: CASADEGGSTEAFF.

This clone was seen only a few times. The chain joins TRBV27 to TRBJ2-3, with TRBD2 as a possible D gene (5 bases). The V end was cut by 4 bases, the J end by 5 bases, with 16 bases between. The germline CDR1 and CDR2 sequences are MNHEY and SMNVEV (reference sequence). The CDR3 runs to 15 residues. The CDR3 DNA sequence: TGTGCCAGCAGTTATTCCCCGTCGGCGGGAGATACGCAGTATTTT. Translation gives CASSYSPSAGDTQYF.

The sample holds one count of this clone. J is TRBJ2-7 and V is TRBV2; no clear D gene. Germline loops: CDR1 SNHLY, CDR2 FYNNEI. This CDR3 is 12 amino acids long. V shed 4 bases and J shed 6 bases, with 10 bases lying between them. CDR3 DNA sequence: TGTGCCAGCAGTGTAATGTCTGTCGAGCAGTACTTC. Its translation is CASSVMSVEQYF. The whole variable domain, remainder taken from reference TRBV2 and TRBJ2-7, is EPEVTQTPSHQVTQMGQEVILRCVPISNHLYFYWYRQILGQKVEFLVSFYNNEISEKSEIFDDQFSVERPDGSNFTLKIRSTKLEDSAMYFCASSVMSVEQYFGPGTRLTVT.

The chain has TRBV7-6 and TRBJ2-2; TRBD1 agrees at 9 bases. Trimming took 1 base from V and 5 from J; bases not matched to a gene: 5. In germline, CDR1 is SGHVS, CDR2 FNYEAQ. There are 16 residues in the CDR3. The CDR3 protein is CASSLVQGQGTGELFF. The CDR3 DNA is TGTGCCAGCAGCTTAGTTCAGGGACAGGGTACCGGGGAGCTGTTTTTT.

The V and J genes are TRBV6-5 and TRBJ2-1, with a tentative D call TRBD1 (6 bases). CDR1 is MNHEY, CDR2 SVGAGI, per germline. This CDR3 has 14 residues. V was shortened by 6 bases and J by 5 bases, with 14 bases between the two germline ends. CDR3 residues: CASRTIQGNNEQFF. Written as DNA, the CDR3 is TGTGCCAGCAGAACGATACAGGGAAACAATGAGCAGTTCTTC.

This clone was observed a handful of times. The chain links TRBV5-1 to TRBJ2-2; possible D gene TRBD2, 6 bases. The germline V gene has CDR1 SGHRS and CDR2 YFSETQ. Deletions cut 4 bases from V and 8 bases from J, with 12 bases between. CDR3 length: 13 amino acids. Here the CDR3 reads CASSGGARGELFF. CDR3 sequence (DNA): TGCGCCAGCAGCGGCGGGGCGAGAGGGGAGCTGTTTTTT.

V gene TRBV30 combines with J gene TRBJ1-4; 7 nucleotides match TRBD1. This CDR3 is 13 amino acids long. The V segment lost 7 bases and the J segment 0 bases; nucleotides outside the gene matches: 2. The germline gives CDR1 GTSNPN, CDR2 SVGIG (reference sequence). CDR3 nucleotides: TGTGCCTTAACAGGGGCAACTAATGAAAAACTGTTTTTT. It codes for CALTGATNEKLFF.

The chain joins TRBV5-1 to TRBJ2-2; maybe TRBD2 (6 bases). V lost 6 bases, J lost 3 bases, and 21 bases lay in between. This CDR3 region has 17 residues. CDR1 and CDR2 from the germline V gene are SGHRS and YFSETQ. CDR3 sequence: CASTSGGPSRYTGELFF. CDR3 nucleotide sequence: TGCGCCAGCACCTCTGGAGGGCCCTCCCGGTACACCGGGGAGCTGTTTTTT.

Turning to this clone: Additional DNA sequences in this sample encode the identical CDR3. The J gene is TRBJ2-7, the V gene TRBV19; TRBD1 matches at 7 bases. Germline V gene data show CDR1 as LNHDA and CDR2 as SQIVND (reference sequence). There are 13 residues in the CDR3. J was trimmed by 4 bases and V by 1 base; bases with no gene match: 1. The CDR3 region is CASSIGQGYEQYF. CDR3 nucleotide sequence: TGTGCCAGTAGTATAGGACAGGGATACGAGCAGTACTTC.

This clone occurred once. This chain joins TRBV29-1 and TRBJ2-7; D gene unclear. Germline assignment: CDR1 SQVTM and CDR2 ANQGSEA. The V gene lost 3 bases and the J gene lost 0 bases, with 9 bases spanning the gap. The CDR3 runs to 13 residues. In nucleotides, the CDR3 is TGCAGCGTTGAGATGACACGCTCCTACGAGCAGTACTTC. It is translated as CSVEMTRSYEQYF.

This chain links TRBV9 with TRBJ2-1; 11 nucleotides agree with TRBD2. This CDR3 spans 16 amino acids. CDR1 SGDLS and CDR2 YYNGEE come from the germline V gene. Trimming cost V 4 bases and J 4 bases; bases outside gene matches: 7. The DNA for the CDR3 is TGTGCCAGCAGCCCCGAGGGACTAGCGGTTTACAATGAGCAGTTCTTC. Translating gives CASSPEGLAVYNEQFF.

The rearrangement links TRBV28 to TRBJ1-2; 7 nucleotides line up with TRBD1. V lost 5 bases, J lost 5 bases, and 11 bases stayed unmatched. Germline loops: CDR1 MDHEN, CDR2 SYDVKM. This CDR3 comprises 15 residues. The CDR3 bases are TGTGCCAGCAGTCCCACCACCGGGACAGCTTATGGCTACACCTTC. This gives the protein CASSPTTGTAYGYTF.

This clone was seen more than once but under ten times. The chain employs TRBV5-1 and TRBJ2-1; possibly TRBD2 for D (6 bases). The CDR3 spans 15 residues. Germline V CDR1 and CDR2: SGHRS, YFSETQ. V lost 2 bases to trimming and J lost 2 bases, with 11 bases between them. CDR3 nucleotides: TGCGCCAGCAGCTTCCGGGACTTCCCCTACAATGAGCAGTTCTTC. Protein sequence: CASSFRDFPYNEQFF.

This clone was seen a handful of times. The chain is built from TRBV5-1 and TRBJ1-4, with TRBD1 identical over 7 bases. Losses at the gene ends were 4 bases for V and 5 bases for J; bases not matched to a gene: 8. This CDR3 contains 15 residues. Germline CDR1 and CDR2: SGHRS and YFSETQ. The CDR3 spells CASSDDRDRNEKLFF. The CDR3 region has the DNA TGCGCCAGCAGCGATGACAGGGATAGGAATGAAAAACTGTTTTTT.

The chain has TRBV11-2 and TRBJ2-3, with TRBD2 matching over 12 bases. Germline V gene lookup returns CDR1 SGHAT and CDR2 FQNNGV. The length of the CDR3 is 19 residues. With V trimmed by 5 bases and J by 1 base, 13 bases remained unmatched. The CDR3 protein is CASSPTPGLAGSRTDTQYF. The CDR3 DNA is TGTGCCAGCAGCCCTACACCGGGACTAGCGGGTTCCCGCACAGATACGCAGTATTTT.

The chain joins TRBV9 to TRBJ1-3; D call uncertain. Germline CDR1 and CDR2: SGDLS and YYNGEE. The germline V and J ends were trimmed by 7 bases and 0 bases, with 11 bases remaining between them. CDR3 length equals 14 residues. The CDR3: CASQKGVSGNTIYF. The CDR3 nucleotides read TGTGCCAGCCAGAAAGGAGTCTCTGGAAACACCATATATTTT.